The rows below give T cell receptor beta chains drawn from one sample of a study of post-analysis software for immune sequencing data. Each CDR3 protein is one row after TCRdb ran MiXCR on the PCR reads. The table includes about 820,000 distinct CDR3 sequences, under 70% detected once. Sequencing was performed on blood. Receptors were obtained from a girl aged 5-17 years with multiple sclerosis. The CDR3 runs from the conserved cysteine through the conserved F or W. The order of the fields is J gene, D gene, clone size, V gene, CDR3 DNA, CDR3 protein. The D gene is left open where the match is weak. Not all rows give a size; the values are once, few, many and, for expanded clones, a class.

>TRBJ2-5|.|.|TRBV28
TGTGCCAGCAAATCCGGGGGCCCGGGGACCCAGTACTTC
CASKSGGPGTQYF
>TRBJ2-1|.|few|TRBV20-1
TGCAGTGCGCAAGGTTTACCGACTATCGGGAGTTACAATGAGCAGTTCTTC
CSAQGLPTIGSYNEQFF
>TRBJ2-3|TRBD1|few|TRBV20-1
TGCAGTGCTCCCGACCGGGACAGGGGGACAGATACGCAGTATTTT
CSAPDRDRGTDTQYF
>TRBJ2-5|TRBD2|.|TRBV5-1
TGCGCCAGCAGCTTGTTGGCTAGCGGGAAAGAGACCCAGTACTTC
CASSLLASGKETQYF
>TRBJ2-5|.|few|TRBV29-1
TGCAGCGTTGTACGGGGGCTGCGGGAGACCCAGTACTTC
CSVVRGLRETQYF
>TRBJ1-2|.|.|TRBV29-1
TGCAGCGTTGCGGGGAGCTATGGCTACACCTTC
CSVAGSYGYTF
>TRBJ2-7|TRBD2|.|TRBV20-1
TGCAGTGCTAGAAAAGGCTCTAGCGGGACCTACTACGAGCAGTACTTC
CSARKGSSGTYYEQYF
>TRBJ2-3|TRBD2|.|TRBV5-6
TGTGCCAGCAGCCTGGTAGCGGGAAGTATCACAGATACGCAGTATTTT
CASSLVAGSITDTQYF
>TRBJ2-7|.|few|TRBV20-1
TGCAGTGCTAGAGAGCCCCTTTCAGGGCGGGCATCGTACGAGCAGTACTTC
CSAREPLSGRASYEQYF
>TRBJ2-1|.|.|TRBV20-1
TGCAGTGCCCCTCCTATGGCGGGAATCTACAATGAGCAGTTCTTC
CSAPPMAGIYNEQFF
>TRBJ2-1|TRBD2|many|TRBV27
TGTGCCAGCAGCCCCGGGACTAGCGGGAGCAATGAGCAGTTCTTC
CASSPGTSGSNEQFF
>TRBJ1-2|.|.|TRBV6-1
TGTGCCAGCGATACAGCTAACTATGGCTACACCTTC
CASDTANYGYTF
>TRBJ2-1|TRBD2|few|TRBV25-1
TGTGCCAGCAGTGAATTAAACTCACTAGCGGGGGGCCCGGAGCAGTTCTTC
CASSELNSLAGGPEQFF
>TRBJ2-1|.|.|TRBV7-2
TGTGCCAGCAGCCCTTCTTCCTGGGACACTCAAACCTACAATGAGCAGTTCTTC
CASSPSSWDTQTYNEQFF
>TRBJ2-6|.|few|TRBV7-9
TGTGCCAGTAGGACGTACTCTGGGGCCAACGTCCTGACTTTC
CASRTYSGANVLTF
>TRBJ2-3|.|.|TRBV27
TGTGCCAGCAGTTTCGATAAGTCGGATACGCAGTATTTT
CASSFDKSDTQYF
>TRBJ2-7|.|few|TRBV29-1
TGCAGCGTCTCGACGGAATACGAGCAGTACTTC
CSVSTEYEQYF
>TRBJ2-1|TRBD2|.|TRBV10-3
TGTGCCATCAGTGAGGGGGGGACTAGCGGGGGAAACAATGAGCAGTTCTTC
CAISEGGTSGGNNEQFF
>TRBJ2-7|TRBD2|.|TRBV7-3
TGTGCCAGCAGCCACCGGGGGGGCTACGAGCAGTACTTC
CASSHRGGYEQYF
>TRBJ2-6|.|.|TRBV7-9
TGTGCCAGCAGCTCCCCCCGGGGGACAGCGTTGTCTGTTAGGGCCAACGTCCTGACTTTC
CASSSPRGTALSVRANVLTF
>TRBJ2-4|TRBD2|.|TRBV2
TGTGCCAGCAGTGAAGCCACTAGCGGGGGGGGATTGGCCAAAAACATTCAGTACTTC
CASSEATSGGGLAKNIQYF
>TRBJ2-7|.|.|TRBV5-1
TGCGCCAGCAGCTTGGCGGCAGGGTGGGCCTACGAGCAGTACTTC
CASSLAAGWAYEQYF
>TRBJ1-2|.|few|TRBV5-1
TGCGCCAGCAGCTTAGAGGACGGGGGAGGCTACACCTTC
CASSLEDGGGYTF
>TRBJ2-5|.|.|TRBV5-1
TGCGCCAGCAGCTTGGTGACACAGGGTCCAGAGACCCAGTACTTC
CASSLVTQGPETQYF
>TRBJ2-5|TRBD2|.|TRBV27
TGTGCCAGCAGTTTGAGGGGAGCGGGAGGAGAGACCCAGTACTTC
CASSLRGAGGETQYF
>TRBJ2-1|TRBD2|.|TRBV12-3/TRBV12-4
TGTGCCAGCAGGGCGGGGACTAGCTTCCATGGGCAGTTCTTC
CASRAGTSFHGQFF
>TRBJ2-3|TRBD1|.|TRBV12-5
TGTGCTAGTGGCACGGGACAGGGAGGCACAGATACGCAGTATTTT
CASGTGQGGTDTQYF
>TRBJ2-7|.|few|TRBV29-1
TGCAGCGTTGGGGCTAAACTACGTCAGTCCGAGCAGTACTTC
CSVGAKLRQSEQYF
>TRBJ2-7|TRBD2|.|TRBV7-9
TGTGCAGCGACTAGCGGGGGGCCTCCCTCCTACGAGCAGTACTTC
CAATSGGPPSYEQYF
>TRBJ2-1|TRBD2|.|TRBV20-1
TGCAGTGCTGATTCGAGCGGGGGGCCCGACAATGAGCAGTTCTTC
CSADSSGGPDNEQFF
>TRBJ2-6|.|.|TRBV11-1
TGTGCCAGCAGCTATCCGGGTCCCACCTCTGGGGCCAACGTCCTGACTTTC
CASSYPGPTSGANVLTF
>TRBJ2-3|.|.|TRBV3-1
TGTGCCAGCAGCCAACCTAGCGCCACAGATACGCAGTATTTT
CASSQPSATDTQYF
>TRBJ1-2|TRBD1|once|TRBV7-9
TGTGCCAGCAGCATTCACGTGGGACAGGGGCTCTATGGCTACACCTTC
CASSIHVGQGLYGYTF
>TRBJ1-1|.|.|TRBV5-5
TGTGCCAGCAGCTTGGATCCTCGGAACACTGAAGCTTTCTTT
CASSLDPRNTEAFF
>TRBJ2-4|.|.|TRBV15
TGTGCCACCAGCAGAGATCGGATAGGGGACATTCAGTACTTC
CATSRDRIGDIQYF
>TRBJ2-3|TRBD2|.|TRBV7-2
TGTGCCAGCAGCTTTAGAGCGGGAAACACAGATATGCAGTATTTT
CASSFRAGNTDMQYF
>TRBJ2-5|TRBD2|.|TRBV5-4
TGTGCCAGCAGCACTCGACGGGGGGGCAGAGGAGAGACCCAGTACTTC
CASSTRRGGRGETQYF
>TRBJ2-5|.|.|TRBV6-5
TGTGCCAGCAGTGTATCGATTGGGCAGGGACGACAAGAGACCCAGTACTTC
CASSVSIGQGRQETQYF
>TRBJ2-7|TRBD1|few|TRBV29-1
TGCAGCGTTGTGCAGGGGGCCTACGAGCAGTACTTC
CSVVQGAYEQYF
>TRBJ2-6|.|.|TRBV6-5
TGTGCCAGCAGTTACTTTCGCGGACGGAGCTCTGGGGCCAACGTCCTGACTTTC
CASSYFRGRSSGANVLTF
>TRBJ2-7|.|.|TRBV12-3/TRBV12-4
TGTGCCAGCAGACCCGGGGTATTGACTGACGAGCAGTACTTC
CASRPGVLTDEQYF
>TRBJ2-7|.|.|TRBV20-1
TGCAGTGCAAGAATCCGGGACATTAGCTCCTACGAGCAGTACTTC
CSARIRDISSYEQYF